This T cell receptor (beta chain) derives from a study of a mutant IDH1 vaccine in newly diagnosed glioma. Trimming left V 3 bases short and J 7 bases short, with 18 bases between. CDR3 size: 16 residues. The germline CDR1 and CDR2 sequences are MRHNA and SNTAGT. Noted time point: week 35, safety follow-up. All doses held 300 ug of mutant IDH1 20-mer peptide, with topical imiquimod. New astrocytomas of WHO grade 3 or 4 that were IDH1-mutant and ATRX-lost were found in the donors. On this clone: The antigen is undetermined.

Measured with immunoSEQ multiplex PCR; TCRdb has only the in-frame clones, and not every one. The table shows some 42,000 clones, with roughly four fifths occurring only once. The receptor was isolated from a woman between 45 and 60 years old with glioma. This rearrangement joins TRBV6-4 to TRBJ1-4; D gene uncertain. This specimen was PBMCs, taken from a glioma patient whose treatment included an IDH1 peptide vaccine. Here the CDR3 DNA reads TGTGCCAGCAGTGATCTCCCGGCGCGGGAGGGTGAAAAACTGTTTTTT. As protein: CASSDLPAREGEKLFF.